The 23 T cell receptor beta chains given below trace back to one sample, sequenced in a study of T cell repertoires in cytomegalovirus infection. Antigen specificity for these receptors is unknown. TCRdb analysed the reads with MiXCR anew, one entry per CDR3 protein. The sample shows hundreds of thousands of distinct CDR3 sequences, roughly 42% of them seen only once. The sequenced sample was cultured PBMCs, obtained from culture after CMV antigen stimulation. The receptors stem from a human donor in good health (CMV status not recorded). Some clones in this sample may be carry-over from other donors' samples.

This clonotype was found a few times. The chain is built from TRBV11-3 and TRBJ2-3; a weak D match, TRBD1 (6 bases). Trimming removed 5 bases from V and 6 bases from J, with 9 bases in between. Germline CDR1 SGHNT, CDR2 YENEEA. The CDR3 totals 12 residues. CDR3 region: CASSITGDTQYF. CDR3 nucleotides: TGTGCCAGCAGCATAACAGGGGATACGCAGTATTTT.

This clonotype was counted a few times. This rearrangement joins TRBV27 to TRBJ2-1; D is perhaps TRBD2 (5 bases). The ends were cut back, 2 bases at V and 9 bases at J, with 17 bases in the middle. Germline V gene lookup returns CDR1 MNHEY and CDR2 SMNVEV (reference sequence). This CDR3 spans 15 amino acids. This chain's CDR3 is CASSLRPTGAGEQFF. The CDR3, as DNA: TGTGCCAGCAGTTTAAGGCCCACGGGCGCGGGTGAGCAGTTCTTC.

This clonotype showed up just a few times. The rearrangement links TRBV27 to TRBJ1-5; D remains unclear. The CDR3 consists of 13 residues. The germline V gene encodes CDR1 MNHEY and CDR2 SMNVEV (reference sequence). Trimming removed 3 bases at V and 9 bases at J, with 12 bases between. The CDR3 nucleotides are TGTGCCAGCAGTTTCGACGGTCGTCTGCCCCAGCATTTT. Encoded protein: CASSFDGRLPQHF.

The V gene is TRBV7-2, the J gene TRBJ1-3; D gene ambiguous. Germline V gene lookup returns CDR1 SGHTA and CDR2 FQGNSA. The ends were cut back, 8 bases at V and 1 base at J, with 12 bases in the middle. The CDR3 is 14 residues long. This chain's CDR3 is CASRSGVSGNTIYF. The CDR3 bases are TGTGCCAGCCGTAGCGGAGTTTCTGGAAACACCATATATTTT.

This clonotype has more than one count but fewer than ten. The CDR3 sequence: CASSSQGGHLGNTIYF. The CDR3 DNA reads TGTGCCAGCAGCTCACAAGGGGGACACCTGGGAAACACCATATATTTT. The genes are TRBV11-2 and TRBJ1-3; a possible D gene is TRBD1 (6 bases). Germline V gives CDR1 SGHAT, CDR2 FQNNGV. The V and J ends lost 4 bases and 4 bases respectively, with 17 bases between them. CDR3 length: 16 residues.

The V gene is TRBV2, the J gene TRBJ2-7; possibly TRBD1 or TRBD2 for D (5 bases each). The CDR3 runs 12 residues. Between the trimmed V and J ends, which lost 4 bases and 9 bases, there was a span of 13 bases. Germline V gene lookup returns CDR1 SNHLY and CDR2 FYNNEI. This CDR3 is CASSGGSRAQYF. DNA for the CDR3: TGTGCCAGCAGTGGGGGGTCGCGAGCGCAGTACTTC.

V gene TRBV4-1 combines with J gene TRBJ1-4; 9 positions match TRBD1. The CDR3 sequence is 15 residues long. The J segment lost 8 bases and the V segment lost 7 bases, leaving 11 bases of the junction unmatched. The germline V gene encodes CDR1 MGHRA and CDR2 YSYEKL. CDR3 nucleotides: TGCGCCAGCACGAGACTTGGGACAGGGAACGAAAAACTGTTTTTT. It specifies CASTRLGTGNEKLFF.

This clonotype was detected only a few times. This sequence joins TRBV7-6 and TRBJ1-3; TRBD1 agrees at 7 bases. The CDR3 length is 16 residues. V shed 6 bases, J shed 0 bases, and the junction held 8 bases outside the gene matches. Germline V lookup: CDR1 SGHVS, CDR2 FNYEAQ. The CDR3 protein is CASRDSGGLSGNTIYF. The CDR3 region has the DNA TGTGCCAGCAGGGACTCAGGGGGTCTCTCTGGAAACACCATATATTTT.

This clonotype was detected only a few times. J is TRBJ1-2 and V is TRBV7-2; maybe TRBD1 (5 bases). The CDR3 has 13 amino acids. Germline CDR1 is SGHTA and CDR2 is FQGNSA. V lost 8 bases, J lost 2 bases, and 12 bases lay in between. CDR3 loop: CASAPTGNYGYTF. The DNA for the CDR3 is TGTGCCAGCGCCCCCACAGGAAACTATGGCTACACCTTC.

This clonotype came up a few times. The chain recombines TRBV7-6 with TRBJ2-5; 7 bases map to TRBD2. The V and J ends lost 1 base and 3 bases, in that order; junction bases with no gene match: 5. The CDR3 length is 15 residues. The germline V gene has CDR1 SGHVS and CDR2 FNYEAQ. The CDR3 loop reads CASSLGDYRKETQYF. The CDR3 region has the DNA TGTGCCAGCAGCTTAGGGGACTACCGCAAAGAGACCCAGTACTTC.

V gene TRBV6-2 or TRBV6-3 combines with J gene TRBJ1-1; D may be TRBD1 (5 bases). The germline CDR1 and CDR2 sequences are MNHEY and SVGEGT. Between the trimmed V and J ends, which lost 7 bases and 7 bases, there was a span of 10 bases. The CDR3 contains 11 residues. CDR3 sequence: CASTEGREAFF. The CDR3 bases are TGTGCCAGCACCGAGGGACGTGAAGCTTTCTTT.

This clonotype showed up just once. This chain uses TRBV4-3 with TRBJ1-5; D ambiguous. CDR3 length: 13 residues. Trimming took 0 bases from V and 6 from J, leaving 6 bases between them. Germline V CDR1 and CDR2: LGHNA, YSLEER. The CDR3 protein is CASSQDFSQPQHF. Here the CDR3 DNA reads TGCGCCAGCAGCCAAGACTTTAGTCAGCCCCAGCATTTT.

This clonotype was counted only a few times. The rearrangement links TRBV27 to TRBJ2-3; D not resolved. The germline V gene has CDR1 MNHEY and CDR2 SMNVEV (reference sequence). V lost 6 bases and J lost 4, with 17 bases in between. The CDR3 is 15 amino acids. The CDR3 loop is CASRPQTVSPDTQYF. The CDR3 DNA reads as TGTGCCAGCAGGCCCCAAACCGTTAGCCCAGATACGCAGTATTTT.

The chain couples TRBV5-1 to TRBJ1-2; no definite D call. The V end was cut by 0 bases, the J end by 4 bases, with 7 bases between. The CDR3 sequence is 13 residues long. The germline gives CDR1 SGHRS, CDR2 YFSETQ. CDR3 in amino acids: CASSLVGGYGYTF. CDR3 nucleotides: TGCGCCAGCAGCTTGGTGGGCGGCTATGGCTACACCTTC.

This clonotype showed up just a few times. J is TRBJ2-7 and V is TRBV12-3 or TRBV12-4, with TRBD2 matching 7 bases. The J segment lost 0 bases and the V segment lost 5 bases, leaving 13 bases of the junction unmatched. This CDR3 has 17 residues. The CDR3 bases are TGTGCCAGCAGTCCCAGACGAGGCAGGGAGGGCTCCTACGAGCAGTACTTC. Protein sequence: CASSPRRGREGSYEQYF.

This clonotype was seen more than once but under ten times. V usage is TRBV7-9 and J usage is TRBJ2-6; 10 nucleotides line up with TRBD1. J was trimmed by 3 bases and V by 3 bases; bases with no gene match: 8. The CDR3 consists of 18 residues. Germline V gene sequence: CDR1 SEHNR, CDR2 FQNEAQ (reference sequence). As DNA, the CDR3 is TGTGCCAGCAGCTTCCGGGACAGGGGATTTGGTGGGGCCAACGTCCTGACTTTC. It is translated as CASSFRDRGFGGANVLTF.

The gene calls are TRBV6-1 and TRBJ2-7; unclear D gene. The germline gives CDR1 MNHNS, CDR2 SASEGT. The CDR3 spans 11 residues. V was shortened by 1 base and J by 6 bases, with 4 bases between the two germline ends. CDR3 coding DNA: TGTGCCAGCAGTGAAGGGGGCGAGCAGTACTTC. This translates into CASSEGGEQYF.

CDR3: CASSPGTVETQYF. The CDR3, as DNA: TGTGCCAGCAGCCCGGGGACGGTAGAGACCCAGTACTTC. This chain links TRBV11-3 with TRBJ2-5; D might be TRBD1 or TRBD2, each matching 5 bases. The germline V gene encodes CDR1 SGHNT and CDR2 YENEEA. The CDR3 length is 13 residues. The V end was cut by 5 bases, the J end by 4 bases, with 11 bases between.

This clonotype was recorded only once. The gene calls are TRBV29-1 and TRBJ1-2; possible D gene TRBD1, 5 bases. The CDR3 has 13 residues. Germline CDR1 reads SQVTM; CDR2 reads ANQGSEA. V was trimmed by 2 bases and J by 10 bases, leaving 17 bases between them. The DNA for the CDR3 is TGCAGCGTTGAAAGGGTGCAGGGCAGTGACTACACCTTC. This translates into CSVERVQGSDYTF.

This chain links TRBV11-2 with TRBJ2-3; D ambiguous. Germline lookup yields CDR1 SGHAT and CDR2 FQNNGV. The CDR3 length is 15 residues. V dropped 2 bases and J dropped 1 base, with 10 bases sitting between them. CDR3 sequence (DNA): TGTGCCAGCAGCTTAAGGCTACCCCGCACAGATACGCAGTATTTT. It yields the protein CASSLRLPRTDTQYF.

In regard to this clonotype: This may arise from a read error, as a much more abundant clone is one base away. The chain carries TRBV7-2 and TRBJ2-7; 7 bases line up with TRBD2. This CDR3 has 16 amino acids. CDR1 and CDR2 (germline): SGHTA, FQGNSA. The trim removed 0 bases at V and 5 bases at J, leaving 10 bases unmatched. CDR3 amino acids: CASSLAPGTNDHEQYF. The CDR3 bases are TGTGCCAGCAGCTTAGCCCCCGGGACTAATGACCACGAGCAGTACTTC.

This clonotype was detected only once. The chain uses TRBV15 and TRBJ1-1; 9 bases align to TRBD1. Germline lookup yields CDR1 LNHNV and CDR2 YYDKDF (reference sequence). V was pared by 5 bases and J by 6 bases, with 10 bases of the junction left unmatched. CDR3 length equals 15 residues. DNA of the CDR3: TGTGCCACCAGCTATCCGACAGGGGGTTTCGCTGAAGCTTTCTTT. Translated, it gives CATSYPTGGFAEAFF.

J is TRBJ2-5 and V is TRBV12-3 or TRBV12-4, with 7 bases lining up with TRBD2. This CDR3 spans 15 amino acids. The junction had 10 bases not matched to a gene; V was cut back by 7 bases and J by 2 bases. Here the CDR3 reads CASTNQRGRQETQYF. CDR3 nucleotides: TGTGCCAGCACCAATCAGCGGGGACGTCAAGAGACCCAGTACTTC.